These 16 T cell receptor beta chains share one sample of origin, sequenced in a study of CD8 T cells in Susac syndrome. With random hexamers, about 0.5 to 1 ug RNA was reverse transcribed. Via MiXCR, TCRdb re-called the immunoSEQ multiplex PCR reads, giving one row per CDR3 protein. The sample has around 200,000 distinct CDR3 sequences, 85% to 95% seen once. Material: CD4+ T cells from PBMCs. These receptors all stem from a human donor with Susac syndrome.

The CDR3 DNA sequence: TGCAGTGCTAACTCGGGGGTGAGCCAGACGGGCTACACCTTC. As protein: CSANSGVSQTGYTF. The genes are TRBV20-1 and TRBJ1-2, with D maybe TRBD1 (5 bases). V was pared by 4 bases and J by 8 bases, with 20 bases between. This CDR3 spans 14 amino acids. Germline V gene sequence: CDR1 DFQATT, CDR2 SNEGSKA (reference sequence).

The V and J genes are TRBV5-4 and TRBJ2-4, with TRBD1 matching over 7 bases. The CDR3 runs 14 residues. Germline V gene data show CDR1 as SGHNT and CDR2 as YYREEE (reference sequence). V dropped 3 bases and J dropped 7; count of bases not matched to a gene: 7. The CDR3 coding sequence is TGTGCCAGCAGCTCCGACAACAGGGGTAACATTCAGTACTTC. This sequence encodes CASSSDNRGNIQYF.

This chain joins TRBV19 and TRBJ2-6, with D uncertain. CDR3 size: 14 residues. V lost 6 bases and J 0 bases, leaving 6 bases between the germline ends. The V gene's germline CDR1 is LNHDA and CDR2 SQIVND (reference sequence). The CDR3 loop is CASRLSSGANVLTF. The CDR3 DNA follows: TGTGCCAGTAGACTGAGCTCTGGGGCCAACGTCCTGACTTTC.

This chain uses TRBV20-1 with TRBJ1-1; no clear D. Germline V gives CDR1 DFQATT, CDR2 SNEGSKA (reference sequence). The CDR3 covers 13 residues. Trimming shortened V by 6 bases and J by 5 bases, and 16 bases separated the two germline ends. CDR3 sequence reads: CSAATGRRTEAFF. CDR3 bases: TGCAGTGCGGCCACGGGGAGGAGGACTGAAGCTTTCTTT.

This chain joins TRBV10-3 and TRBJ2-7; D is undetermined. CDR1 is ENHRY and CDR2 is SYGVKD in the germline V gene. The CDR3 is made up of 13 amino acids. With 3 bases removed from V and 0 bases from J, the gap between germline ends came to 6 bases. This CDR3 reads CAISDSFSYEQYF. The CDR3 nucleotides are TGTGCCATCAGTGACTCTTTCTCCTACGAGCAGTACTTC.

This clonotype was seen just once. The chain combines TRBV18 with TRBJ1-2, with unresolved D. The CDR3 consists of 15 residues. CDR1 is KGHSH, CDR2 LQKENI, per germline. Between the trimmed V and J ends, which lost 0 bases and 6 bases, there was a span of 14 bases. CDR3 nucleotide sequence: TGTGCCAGCTCACCACCGTCTGTGTCATCCCATGGCTACACCTTC. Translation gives CASSPPSVSSHGYTF. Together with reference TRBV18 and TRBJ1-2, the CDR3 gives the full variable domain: NAGVMQNPRHLVRRRGQEARLRCSPMKGHSHVYWYRQLPEEGLKFMVYLQKENIIDESGMPKERFSAEFPKEGPSILRIQQVVRGDSAAYFCASSPPSVSSHGYTFGSGTRLTVV.

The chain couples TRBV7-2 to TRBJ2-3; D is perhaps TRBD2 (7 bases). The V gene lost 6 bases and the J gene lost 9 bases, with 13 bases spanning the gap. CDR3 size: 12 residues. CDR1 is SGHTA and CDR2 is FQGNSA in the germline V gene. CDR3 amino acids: CASSPAGATQYF. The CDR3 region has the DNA TGTGCCAGCAGTCCGGCGGGGGCGACGCAGTATTTT.

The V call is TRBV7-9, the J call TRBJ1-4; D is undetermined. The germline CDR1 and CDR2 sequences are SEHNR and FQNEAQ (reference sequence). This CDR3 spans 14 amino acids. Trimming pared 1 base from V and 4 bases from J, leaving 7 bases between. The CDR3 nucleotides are TGTGCCAGCAGCTTAGTCGGCGATAATGAAAAACTGTTTTTT. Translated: CASSLVGDNEKLFF.

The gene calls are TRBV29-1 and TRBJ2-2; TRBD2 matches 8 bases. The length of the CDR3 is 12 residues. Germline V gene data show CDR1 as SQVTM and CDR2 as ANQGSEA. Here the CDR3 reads CAGGGSTGELFF. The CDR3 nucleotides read TGCGCGGGGGGCGGGAGCACCGGGGAGCTGTTTTTT.

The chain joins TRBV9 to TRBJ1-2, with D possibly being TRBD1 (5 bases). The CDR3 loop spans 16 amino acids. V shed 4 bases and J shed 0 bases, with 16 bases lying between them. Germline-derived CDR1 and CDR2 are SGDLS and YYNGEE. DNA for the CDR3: TGTGCCAGCAGCCCAGGGAATAGGGTCACTAACTATGGCTACACCTTC. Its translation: CASSPGNRVTNYGYTF.

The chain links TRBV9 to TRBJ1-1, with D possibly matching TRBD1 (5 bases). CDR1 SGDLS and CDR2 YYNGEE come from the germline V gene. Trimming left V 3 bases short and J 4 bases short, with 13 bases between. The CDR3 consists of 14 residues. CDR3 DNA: TGTGCCAGCAGCGGTGGGGACTTACCCACTGAAGCTTTCTTT. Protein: CASSGGDLPTEAFF.

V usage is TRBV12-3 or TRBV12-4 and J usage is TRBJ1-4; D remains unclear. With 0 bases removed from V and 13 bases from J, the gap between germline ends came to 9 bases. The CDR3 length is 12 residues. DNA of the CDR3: TGTGCCAGCAGTTTAGCGGCAGTACCACTGTTTTTT. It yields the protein CASSLAAVPLFF.

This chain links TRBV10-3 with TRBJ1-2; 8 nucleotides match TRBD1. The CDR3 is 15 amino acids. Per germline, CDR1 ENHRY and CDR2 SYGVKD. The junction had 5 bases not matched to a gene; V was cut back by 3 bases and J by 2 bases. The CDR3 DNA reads TGTGCCATCAGTGAAGGACGGACAGGGAACTATGGCTACACCTTC. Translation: CAISEGRTGNYGYTF.

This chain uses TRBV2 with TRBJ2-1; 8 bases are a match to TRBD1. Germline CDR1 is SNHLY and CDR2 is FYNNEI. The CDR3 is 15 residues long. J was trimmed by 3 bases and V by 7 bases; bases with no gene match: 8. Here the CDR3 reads CASTRGRADYNEQFF. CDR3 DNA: TGTGCCAGCACCAGGGGGCGGGCTGACTACAATGAGCAGTTCTTC.

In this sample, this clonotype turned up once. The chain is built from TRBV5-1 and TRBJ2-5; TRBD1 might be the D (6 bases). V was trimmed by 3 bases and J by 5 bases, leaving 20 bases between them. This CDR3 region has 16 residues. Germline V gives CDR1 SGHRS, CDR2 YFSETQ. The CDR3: CASSWGPQGFGETQYF. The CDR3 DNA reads TGCGCCAGCAGCTGGGGGCCACAGGGCTTCGGGGAGACCCAGTACTTC.

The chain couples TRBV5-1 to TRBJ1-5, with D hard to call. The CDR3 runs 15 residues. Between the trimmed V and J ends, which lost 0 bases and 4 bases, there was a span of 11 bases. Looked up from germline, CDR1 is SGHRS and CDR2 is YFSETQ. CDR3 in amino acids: CASSLGGVPNQPQHF. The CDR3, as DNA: TGCGCCAGCAGCTTGGGCGGGGTCCCAAATCAGCCCCAGCATTTT.